This T cell receptor beta chain derives from a study of identical twins (dated by TCRdb to 2016 to 2017). Context from the whole study: TCR alpha and beta repertoires from monozygotic twins, unrelated adults of various ages and cord blood were deep-sequenced to test whether fetal clonotypes persist. To rule out contamination, the twin experiments were replicated at different times with different library preparation protocols.

V and J are truncated by 6 bases and 0 bases respectively, leaving an intervening sequence of 18 bases. Reading from cysteine to phenylalanine, the CDR3 counts 15 amino acids. CDR3 DNA only is kept here, 45 bases in frame from base 1. CDR1 DFQATT and CDR2 SNEGSKA were looked up in the germline V gene (reference sequence). Here is what the overall study found, with its caveats: Abundant cord blood beta clonotypes carried fewer insertions; young adult naive repertoires showed a weaker similar trend, while memory repertoires showed none. Recombination models systematically underestimated out-of-frame TCR alpha sharing in monozygotic twins but agreed with sharing between unrelated individuals. Invariant T cells such as MAIT and iNKT could partly confound zero-insertion analyses, although diverse VJ usage argued against such confounding for most clonotypes. Because the same donors could not be followed over many years, the conclusions depended on cross-sectional statistical analysis. In beta out-of-frame sequences, excess twin sharing was weaker, because having fewer shared sequences lowered the signal-to-noise ratio. Out-of-frame TCR alpha sequences shared between twins showed an excess of low generation-probability sequences compared with coincidental sharing between unrelated individuals.

This clonotype appeared many times. Its antigen is not yet known. No base quality information exists; no much larger clone differs at one position. Every donor in the study was a healthy Caucasian. The twin cohort comprised three pairs of female monozygotic twins, all aged roughly 18 to 29 years. Peripheral blood mononuclear cells were used as the source from which RNA for TCR libraries was isolated. To prepare the library, 5' RACE was applied. Sequenced on an Illumina HiSeq 2000. Template switching introduced a universal primer binding site; the final cDNA contained a unique molecular identifier, enabling accurate counting of TCR cDNA molecules. First-strand cDNA for TCR alpha and beta chains was synthesized from specific primers in the conserved constant-segment region. To control for contamination, every cDNA library was double barcoded, receiving both a SMART-Mk sample barcode and Illumina barcodes. TruSeq adapter sequences and Illumina sample barcodes were added in two successive PCR steps. TCR alpha and beta cDNA libraries were sequenced on the Illumina HiSeq platform with custom primers. The authors' analysis ran thus. MiGEC processed the raw reads to extract unique molecular identifiers, while MiXCR was used to determine the CDR3 positions. For each individual, recombination models were inferred using an EM algorithm with the repgenHMM and IGoR tools. Shared clonotypes were analyzed with the tcR package in R, and sharing was normalized by the product of cloneset sizes. To study raw recombination free of thymic and clonal selection effects, out-of-frame nonproductive sequences were analyzed. TCRdb trimmed public reads at Q25 via fastp, called clones via MiXCR and kept in-frame beta chains. Under each unique CDR3 protein, matching rows form one entry showing the most common genes and DNA. TCRdb's processing, not the study's, gives the V and J calls here. For this sample there are about 570,000 distinct CDR3 sequences; 9.5% to 10% appear just once. The ten largest clones represent around 3.2% of the sample.

These data also formed part of another study, on yellow fever vaccine responses in identical twins. Reported in the second study: According to the authors, in identical twins the way T cells responded to vaccination appeared partly convergent and partly personalized. In the study, vaccine-responding T cell clones were precisely tracked in identical twins.

Material for sequencing was PBMCs. The rearranged segments are TRBV20-1 and TRBJ2-7; the D gene is tentatively TRBD1 or TRBD2, each matching 5 bases. The TCR sequence derives from a woman aged 18 to 35 in good health. The CDR3 region has the sequence CSAGDPTTPSYEQYF. The bases are TGCAGTGCAGGGGACCCTACCACGCCCTCCTACGAGCAGTACTTC.